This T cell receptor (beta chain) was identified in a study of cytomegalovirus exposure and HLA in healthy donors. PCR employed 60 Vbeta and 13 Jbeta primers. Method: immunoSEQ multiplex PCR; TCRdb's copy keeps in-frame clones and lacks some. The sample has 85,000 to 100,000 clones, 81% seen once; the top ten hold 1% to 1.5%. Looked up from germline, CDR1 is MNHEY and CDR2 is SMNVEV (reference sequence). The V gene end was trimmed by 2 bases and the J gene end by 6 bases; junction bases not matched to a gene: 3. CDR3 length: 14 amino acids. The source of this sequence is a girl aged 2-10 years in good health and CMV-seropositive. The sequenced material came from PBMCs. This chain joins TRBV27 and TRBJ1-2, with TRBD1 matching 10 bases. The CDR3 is CASSLKGTGDGYTF. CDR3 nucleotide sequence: TGTGCCAGCAGTTTAAAAGGGACAGGGGATGGCTACACCTTC.